These 10 T cell receptor beta chains were all obtained from the same sample, sequenced in a study of T cells in women clearing cervical HPV infection. The assay was immunoSEQ multiplex PCR, and TCRdb's table has in-frame clones only and misses some. This table lists 14,000 or so clones. The sample taken for sequencing was blood buffy coat. The receptors stem from a woman aged 18-69 years with a cervical HPV16 infection that either progressed to CIN3+ or cleared (not recorded which).

Concerning this clone: The read terminates 3 residues before the CDR3 end, so the remaining end is supplied by the germline J gene. The chain joins TRBV19 to TRBJ1-5; D unresolved. The CDR3 covers 14 residues. Trimming removed 0 bases at V and 5 bases at J, with 8 bases between. Per the germline V gene, CDR1 is LNHDA and CDR2 is SQIVND (reference sequence). CDR3 in amino acids: CASSIEGLDQPQHF. Incomplete CDR3 DNA: TGTGCCAGTAGTATAGAAGGTTTGGATCAGCCC.

Worth noting for this clone: The read ends 3 residues before the CDR3 terminus; that terminus is restored from the germline J gene. The chain combines TRBV7-2 with TRBJ1-2; D call uncertain. The CDR3 has 15 residues. CDR1 and CDR2 from the germline V gene are SGHTA and FQGNSA. The CDR3 reads CASSRLAGVWNDYTF. CDR3 bases read: TGTGCCAGCAGCCGACTAGCGGGAGTTTGGAATGAC.

About this clone: The read falls 3 residues short of the CDR3 end, and the missing part is taken from the germline J gene. This chain joins TRBV20-1 and TRBJ1-6; 7 nucleotides align to TRBD1. After removal of 6 bases from V and 5 bases from J, the junction contained 7 bases not matched to a gene. CDR3 length: 14 residues. Germline CDR1 DFQATT, CDR2 SNEGSKA (reference sequence). The part of the CDR3 DNA that was read is TGCAGTGCCAATTCGGGACAGAATAATTCACCC. Residues: CSANSGQNNSP. The whole CDR3 sequence reads CSANSGQNNSPLHF.

Notes on this clone: The read terminates 3 residues before the CDR3 end, so the remaining end is supplied by the germline J gene. J is TRBJ2-7 and V is TRBV5-1, with D perhaps TRBD2 (5 bases). The CDR3 spans 16 residues. Trimming shortened V by 3 bases and J by 0 bases, and 16 bases separated the two germline ends. CDR1 SGHRS and CDR2 YFSETQ come from the germline V gene. CDR3 in amino acids: CASSSGLAGSSYEQYF. The DNA read from the CDR3 is TGCGCCAGCAGCTCTGGCCTAGCAGGAAGCTCCTACGAG.

Concerning this clone: Read coverage stops 3 residues before the CDR3 terminus; the germline J gene supplies the remainder. The J gene is TRBJ2-7, the V gene TRBV20-1, with D possibly being TRBD2 (5 bases). The CDR3 is 15 residues long. Germline lookup yields CDR1 DFQATT and CDR2 SNEGSKA (reference sequence). The ends were cut back, 2 bases at V and 0 bases at J, with 14 bases in the middle. The CDR3 sequence is CSARRLASYSYEQYF. Incomplete CDR3 DNA: TGCAGTGCTAGACGGCTAGCTTCATACTCCTACGAG.

Of note for this clone: The CDR3 extends 3 residues past the end of the read, so its final part is completed from the germline J gene. The chain recombines TRBV28 with TRBJ1-2, with 9 bases that match TRBD1. CDR3 length equals 16 residues. The germline V gene has CDR1 MDHEN and CDR2 SYDVKM. V was clipped by 6 bases and J by 3 bases; unmatched bases: 11. Here the CDR3 reads CASSPRTGEVYYGYTF. CDR3 DNA (partial): TGTGCCAGCAGCCCCCGGACAGGGGAAGTTTACTATGGC.

The CDR3 reads CASGWWNYGQYF. The part of the CDR3 DNA that was read is TGTGCCAGTGGGTGGTGGAACTATGGT. The chain couples TRBV6-2 or TRBV6-3 to TRBJ2-4; D gene ambiguous. The CDR3 goes on 3 residues after the read ends, and that part is filled in from the germline J gene. Germline values: CDR1 MNHEY, CDR2 SVGEGT. The CDR3 is made up of 12 amino acids.

Details on this clone: The read terminates 3 residues before the CDR3 end, so the remaining end is supplied by the germline J gene. At the DNA level, this CDR3 is encoded by other sequences in the same sample as well. The chain employs TRBV19 and TRBJ1-1; possibly TRBD1 for D (5 bases). CDR1 LNHDA and CDR2 SQIVND come from the germline V gene (reference sequence). CDR3 length: 14 residues. The covered CDR3 bases are TGTGCCAGTAGTATTAAAACAGGAAGGACGGAA. Protein sequence: CASSIKTGRTE. The whole CDR3 protein reads CASSIKTGRTEAFF.

Points on this clone: The CDR3 end is not reached by the read, which stops 3 residues before it; the germline J gene fills it in. J is TRBJ2-3 and V is TRBV19; TRBD2 is a possible D gene (6 bases). V dropped 5 bases and J dropped 6 bases, with 18 bases sitting between them. Looked up from germline, CDR1 is LNHDA and CDR2 is SQIVND (reference sequence). This CDR3 comprises 15 residues. CDR3 DNA, as far as it was read: TGTGCCAGTAGTGCCTCGGGACTCCAGGAGGATACG. This codes for CASSASGLQEDT. The whole CDR3 sequence reads CASSASGLQEDTQYF.

On this clone: Sequencing ends 3 residues short of the CDR3 end; the germline J gene provides the rest. The chain has TRBV18 and TRBJ2-1; TRBD1 is a possible D gene (5 bases). V shed 6 bases and J shed 5 bases, with 11 bases lying between them. The CDR3 spans 13 residues. Germline CDR1 and CDR2: KGHSH and LQKENI. The CDR3 region is CASSPDRHNEQFF. Incomplete CDR3 DNA: TGTGCCAGCTCCCCCGACAGACACAATGAG.